These 3 T cell receptor beta chains were sequenced from one sample in a study of CD8 T cells in Susac syndrome. The authors reverse transcribed about 0.5 to 1 ug RNA with random hexamers. TCRdb re-called the immunoSEQ multiplex PCR reads through MiXCR, storing one row per CDR3 protein. Seen here are roughly 150,000 distinct CDR3 sequences, approximately 95% observed once, and the top ten hold around 0.2%. The sequencing input was CD8+ T cells from PBMCs. Receptor source: a human donor with Susac syndrome.

V usage is TRBV27 and J usage is TRBJ1-2, with a possible D match to TRBD1 (5 bases). Germline assignment: CDR1 MNHEY and CDR2 SMNVEV (reference sequence). The CDR3 covers 14 residues. V lost 8 bases, J lost 5 bases, and 18 bases lay in between. This CDR3 reads CASLVQGRGYGYTF. The CDR3, as DNA: TGTGCCAGCCTGGTGCAGGGACGAGGGTATGGCTACACCTTC.

V and J are TRBV12-3 or TRBV12-4 and TRBJ2-6; TRBD1 agrees at 7 bases. This CDR3 region has 16 residues. V was clipped by 11 bases and J by 3 bases; unmatched bases: 13. The CDR3 is CALLDQGGGGANVLTF. The DNA of the CDR3 is TGTGCCCTGCTCGACCAAGGGGGCGGTGGGGCCAACGTCCTGACTTTC.

This chain joins TRBV19 and TRBJ2-5; D possibly corresponds to TRBD2 (6 bases). The germline V gene encodes CDR1 LNHDA and CDR2 SQIVND (reference sequence). CDR3 length equals 15 residues. Deletions cut 7 bases from V and 5 bases from J, with 20 bases between. CDR3 sequence: CASTTTGLPLETQYF. The CDR3 DNA follows: TGTGCCAGTACCACCACCGGACTACCATTGGAGACCCAGTACTTC.